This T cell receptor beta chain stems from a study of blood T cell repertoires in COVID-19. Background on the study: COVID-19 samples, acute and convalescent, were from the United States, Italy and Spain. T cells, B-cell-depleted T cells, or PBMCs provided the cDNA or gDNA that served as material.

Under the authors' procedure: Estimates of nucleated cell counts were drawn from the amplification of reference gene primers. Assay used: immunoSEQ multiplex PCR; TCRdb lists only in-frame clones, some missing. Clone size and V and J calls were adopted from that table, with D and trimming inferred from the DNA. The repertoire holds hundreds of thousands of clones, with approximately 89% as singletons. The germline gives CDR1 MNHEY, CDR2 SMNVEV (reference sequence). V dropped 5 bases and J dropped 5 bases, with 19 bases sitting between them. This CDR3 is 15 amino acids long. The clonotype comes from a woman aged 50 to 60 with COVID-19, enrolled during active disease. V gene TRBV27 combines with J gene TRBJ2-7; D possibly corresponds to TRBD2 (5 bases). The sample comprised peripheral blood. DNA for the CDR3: TGTGCCAGCAGTCCGTACTCGGGCCTCGGGAACGAGCAGTACTTC. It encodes CASSPYSGLGNEQYF.